Included here is one T cell receptor (beta chain) sequence, with context. These data belong to a study of blood T cell repertoires in COVID-19. This table comes from immunoSEQ multiplex PCR, and its TCRdb copy is limited to in-frame clones, with some not included. Among more than 300,000 clones listed, around 83% were seen once. Per the germline V gene, CDR1 is MNHEY and CDR2 is SMNVEV (reference sequence). The CDR3 length is 15 residues. Trimming at V came to 4 bases and at J to 4 bases, leaving 6 bases not matched to a gene. This receptor was obtained from a woman aged 45-59 years with acute or convalescent COVID-19. The sequenced material came from peripheral blood. V usage is TRBV27 and J usage is TRBJ1-5; 8 bases align to TRBD1. In nucleotides, the CDR3 is TGTGCCAGCAGTTCGGGACAGGCGTTAAATCAGCCCCAGCATTTT. Its protein product is CASSSGQALNQPQHF.